Shown below are 32 T cell receptor beta chains from a single sample sequenced in a study of T cell responses to AZD1222 COVID-19 vaccine (dated by TCRdb to about 2021). The label giving this sample's time point can be read as: baseline before first vaccination. Libraries came from the immunoSEQ multiplex PCR assay. TCRdb provides this immuneACCESS table in a form limited to in-frame rearrangements. Some clones are lacking; in checked studies, under half of them reflect an unresolved V gene, and why the rest are absent is not known. Within this sample are 150,000 or so clones, with around 90% of them counted one time only. Under 5.5% of the sample rests with the top ten. The sequenced sample was peripheral blood, obtained on day 0 of AZD1222 vaccination. These receptors were taken from an adult in good health.

The V and J genes are TRBV2 and TRBJ1-5, with 7 bases aligning to TRBD1. J gave up 6 bases and V 5 bases, and 10 bases lay outside the gene matches. CDR3 size: 15 residues. The V gene's germline CDR1 is SNHLY and CDR2 FYNNEI. CDR3 in amino acids: CASSSQGVKAQPQHF. Written as DNA, the CDR3 is TGTGCCAGCAGTAGTCAGGGGGTTAAAGCTCAGCCCCAGCATTTT. Filled out from reference TRBV2 and TRBJ1-5, the complete variable domain reads EPEVTQTPSHQVTQMGQEVILRCVPISNHLYFYWYRQILGQKVEFLVSFYNNEISEKSEIFDDQFSVERPDGSNFTLKIRSTKLEDSAMYFCASSSQGVKAQPQHFGDGTRLSIL.

The chain joins TRBV27 to TRBJ1-1; 12 bases line up with TRBD1. CDR3 length: 15 amino acids. Trimming cost V 3 bases and J 7 bases; bases outside gene matches: 6. The germline CDR1 and CDR2 sequences are MNHEY and SMNVEV (reference sequence). CDR3 amino acids: CASSLGGQGADEAFF. CDR3 DNA: TGTGCCAGCAGTTTGGGGGGACAGGGGGCTGATGAAGCTTTCTTT.

This chain joins TRBV2 and TRBJ2-1, with 7 positions matching TRBD2. The germline CDR1 and CDR2 sequences are SNHLY and FYNNEI. CDR3 length: 13 residues. The J segment lost 4 bases and the V segment lost 6 bases, leaving 3 bases of the junction unmatched. In nucleotides, the CDR3 is TGTGCCAGCAGCGGACTAGGTTACAATGAGCAGTTCTTC. Translated, it gives CASSGLGYNEQFF.

This chain links TRBV9 with TRBJ2-1; D possibly corresponds to TRBD1 (5 bases). There are 13 residues in the CDR3. Trimming stripped 3 bases from V and 3 bases from J, with 7 bases between. From germline, CDR1 is SGDLS and CDR2 YYNGEE. The CDR3 is CASSGDSYNEQFF. DNA for the CDR3: TGTGCCAGCAGCGGTGACAGCTACAATGAGCAGTTCTTC. The full variable domain, completed using reference TRBV9 and TRBJ2-1, is DSGVTQTPKHLITATGQRVTLRCSPRSGDLSVYWYQQSLDQGLQFLIQYYNGEERAKGNILERFSAQQFPDLHSELNLSSLELGDSALYFCASSGDSYNEQFFGPGTRLTVL.

The chain is built from TRBV5-1 and TRBJ2-3, with D unresolved. Germline loops: CDR1 SGHRS, CDR2 YFSETQ. This CDR3 spans 15 amino acids. V lost 2 bases and J lost 1, with 11 bases in between. CDR3 bases: TGCGCCAGCAGCTTCGAGGAACGACGCACAGATACGCAGTATTTT. It yields the protein CASSFEERRTDTQYF.

This chain uses TRBV5-6 with TRBJ1-5; 8 bases are shared with TRBD1. Germline V gives CDR1 SGHDT, CDR2 YYEEEE. The CDR3 contains 14 residues. V dropped 3 bases and J dropped 7; count of bases not matched to a gene: 6. The CDR3 coding sequence is TGTGCCAGCAGCTACAGGGGGACCGGACAGCCCCAGCATTTT. Translating gives CASSYRGTGQPQHF. Complete variable domain (other parts from reference TRBV5-6 and TRBJ1-5): DAGVTQSPTHLIKTRGQQVTLRCSPKSGHDTVSWYQQALGQGPQFIFQYYEEEERQRGNFPDRFSGHQFPNYSSELNVNALLLGDSALYLCASSYRGTGQPQHFGDGTRLSIL.

This rearrangement joins TRBV6-2 or TRBV6-3 to TRBJ2-1; TRBD2 agrees at 11 bases. The CDR3 contains 18 residues. The V segment lost 0 bases and the J segment 2 bases; nucleotides outside the gene matches: 6. Germline V gene sequence: CDR1 MNHEY, CDR2 SVGEGT. The CDR3 reads CASSYSHLAGGPYNEQFF. The CDR3 DNA follows: TGTGCCAGCAGTTACTCCCATCTAGCGGGAGGCCCCTACAATGAGCAGTTCTTC.

The chain recombines TRBV28 with TRBJ1-2; D is possibly TRBD1 (6 bases). Trimming removed 2 bases at V and 6 bases at J, with 13 bases between. The CDR3 consists of 14 residues. Germline V gene lookup returns CDR1 MDHEN and CDR2 SYDVKM. The CDR3 nucleotides are TGTGCCAGCAGTTTAACACCCACAGGGAATGGCTACACCTTC. It yields the protein CASSLTPTGNGYTF.

The chain joins TRBV6-2 or TRBV6-3 to TRBJ2-4; 8 bases fit TRBD1. V gave up 2 bases and J gave up 6 bases; unmatched junction bases: 3. Germline lookup yields CDR1 MNHEY and CDR2 SVGEGT. The CDR3 runs to 14 residues. The CDR3 here is CASSYAGGGNIQYF. The CDR3 DNA reads as TGTGCCAGCAGTTACGCAGGGGGCGGAAACATTCAGTACTTC.

The rearrangement links TRBV27 to TRBJ2-7, with 9 bases that match TRBD1. Germline V CDR1 and CDR2: MNHEY, SMNVEV (reference sequence). This CDR3 is built from 15 residues. V lost 4 bases and J lost 2; bases outside the gene matches: 6. Written as DNA, the CDR3 is TGTGCCAGCAGTTACGTGACAGGGGGGGCCTACGAGCAGTACTTC. Translating gives CASSYVTGGAYEQYF.

The chain joins TRBV28 to TRBJ1-1; tentatively, D is TRBD1 (6 bases). The CDR3 extends over 15 amino acids. The V and J ends lost 2 bases and 1 base respectively, with 11 bases between them. In germline, CDR1 is MDHEN, CDR2 SYDVKM. The CDR3: CASSLMGGANTEAFF. DNA for the CDR3: TGTGCCAGCAGTTTAATGGGGGGGGCGAACACTGAAGCTTTCTTT.

This rearrangement joins TRBV28 to TRBJ2-3; 11 nucleotides align to TRBD2. The CDR3 runs to 18 residues. The germline gives CDR1 MDHEN, CDR2 SYDVKM. J gave up 6 bases and V 5 bases, and 16 bases lay outside the gene matches. The CDR3 loop reads CASSPAGLADPRGDTQYF. The CDR3 coding sequence is TGTGCCAGCAGTCCCGCGGGACTAGCGGATCCCCGGGGCGATACGCAGTATTTT. The whole variable domain, filled in from reference TRBV28 and TRBJ2-3, reads DVKVTQSSRYLVKRTGEKVFLECVQDMDHENMFWYRQDPGLGLRLIYFSYDVKMKEKGDIPEGYSVSREKKERFSLILESASTNQTSMYLCASSPAGLADPRGDTQYFGPGTRLTVL.

The chain is built from TRBV28 and TRBJ2-5; 7 bases map to TRBD1. J was trimmed by 4 bases and V by 5 bases; bases with no gene match: 7. This CDR3 comprises 14 residues. Germline CDR1 is MDHEN and CDR2 is SYDVKM. The CDR3, as DNA: TGTGCCAGCAGTCCCTACCGACAGGGAGAGACCCAGTACTTC. This translates into CASSPYRQGETQYF.

This clone was seen a handful of times. V is TRBV4-3 and J is TRBJ1-5; D unresolved. The CDR3 contains 13 residues. The V and J ends lost 1 base and 4 bases respectively, with 5 bases between them. Per germline, CDR1 LGHNA and CDR2 YSLEER. The CDR3 DNA reads as TGCGCCAGCAGCCAAGGACCGAATCAGCCCCAGCATTTT. Translating gives CASSQGPNQPQHF.

The gene calls are TRBV10-3 and TRBJ2-3, with TRBD2 as a possible D gene (5 bases). V lost 0 bases to trimming and J lost 8 bases, with 9 bases between them. CDR1 is ENHRY and CDR2 is SYGVKD in the germline V gene. The CDR3 totals 13 residues. The CDR3 nucleotides read TGTGCCATCAGTGAGTCCGTCGAGGGTACGCAGTATTTT. This codes for CAISESVEGTQYF.

The V gene is TRBV6-2 or TRBV6-3, the J gene TRBJ1-5, with a weak D call TRBD1 (5 bases). Germline-derived CDR1 and CDR2 are MNHEY and SVGEGT. Trimming cost V 2 bases and J 7 bases, with 9 bases left between them. The CDR3 runs 13 residues. The CDR3 nucleotides read TGTGCCAGCAGTTACGGGGGTTCCCAGCCCCAGCATTTT. It translates to CASSYGGSQPQHF.

This chain joins TRBV7-2 and TRBJ2-7; the D gene is possibly TRBD2 (6 bases). The CDR3 length is 15 residues. Trimming took off 1 base at V and 4 bases at J, with 14 bases between the two ends. CDR1 and CDR2 from the germline V gene are SGHTA and FQGNSA. The CDR3 DNA sequence: TGTGCCAGCAGCTTAGTAGTGGGACTCTCATACGAGCAGTACTTC. The encoded protein is CASSLVVGLSYEQYF.

The chain has TRBV18 and TRBJ1-1, with unresolved D. This CDR3 is built from 16 residues. V lost 4 bases and J 3 bases, leaving 18 bases between the germline ends. Germline CDR1 KGHSH, CDR2 LQKENI. CDR3 DNA sequence: TGTGCCAGCTCACGTGTGGCAGCCAGTGGCGACACTGAAGCTTTCTTT. This sequence encodes CASSRVAASGDTEAFF. Full variable domain (missing parts from reference TRBV18 and TRBJ1-1): NAGVMQNPRHLVRRRGQEARLRCSPMKGHSHVYWYRQLPEEGLKFMVYLQKENIIDESGMPKERFSAEFPKEGPSILRIQQVVRGDSAAYFCASSRVAASGDTEAFFGQGTRLTVV.

The chain has TRBV4-3 and TRBJ2-7, with D perhaps assigned TRBD1 or TRBD2 (5 bases each). This CDR3 is built from 13 residues. Between the trimmed V and J ends, which lost 6 bases and 3 bases, there was a span of 12 bases. Germline V gene lookup returns CDR1 LGHNA and CDR2 YSLEER. The CDR3 coding sequence is TGCGCCAGCAGTCCCGGGGCGGGCTACGAGCAGTACTTC. It codes for CASSPGAGYEQYF.

J is TRBJ2-1 and V is TRBV3-1 (or the pseudogene TRBV3-2); TRBD2 aligns across 8 bases. The CDR3 has 13 residues. Germline-derived CDR1 and CDR2 are LGHDT and YNNKEL (reference sequence). V was clipped by 6 bases and J by 4 bases; unmatched bases: 2. CDR3 sequence reads: CASSIAGYNEQFF. The CDR3 DNA reads TGTGCCAGCAGTATAGCGGGGTACAATGAGCAGTTCTTC.

This clone is deemed medium-sized. The rearrangement uses TRBV28 and TRBJ2-1, with 9 bases matching TRBD2. This CDR3 is 15 amino acids long. After removal of 5 bases from V and 2 bases from J, the junction contained 4 bases not matched to a gene. Germline CDR1 is MDHEN and CDR2 is SYDVKM. CDR3 sequence: CASSPLAGAYNEQFF. CDR3 nucleotide sequence: TGTGCCAGCAGTCCGTTAGCGGGAGCCTACAATGAGCAGTTCTTC.

The chain couples TRBV5-1 to TRBJ2-3; D is possibly TRBD1 or TRBD2 (6 bases each). Deletions cut 6 bases from V and 0 bases from J, with 20 bases between. CDR1 and CDR2 from the germline V gene are SGHRS and YFSETQ. The CDR3 is 17 amino acids. The CDR3 DNA reads as TGCGCCAGCATCCCCTCCGGGGGCCTTTCTAGCACAGATACGCAGTATTTT. Residues: CASIPSGGLSSTDTQYF.

This clone was observed a single time. The chain has TRBV6-2 or TRBV6-3 and TRBJ1-2; no firm D call. Germline values: CDR1 MNHEY, CDR2 SVGEGT. V was clipped by 2 bases and J by 0 bases, with 10 bases between them. The CDR3 has 15 residues. CDR3 sequence (DNA): TGTGCCAGCAGTTACACGGCGCAGACTAACTATGGCTACACCTTC. Translation gives CASSYTAQTNYGYTF.

J is TRBJ1-5 and V is TRBV19; D gene unclear. The V end lost 4 bases, the J end lost 4 bases, and 8 bases lay between the germline ends. The CDR3 covers 13 residues. Germline-derived CDR1 and CDR2 are LNHDA and SQIVND (reference sequence). The CDR3 loop reads CASSSYPNQPQHF. In DNA form, the CDR3 reads TGTGCCAGTAGTAGTTACCCTAATCAGCCCCAGCATTTT.

The V call is TRBV4-3, the J call TRBJ2-5, with 12 bases lining up with TRBD1. V was pared by 0 bases and J by 1 base, with 6 bases of the junction left unmatched. Germline assignment: CDR1 LGHNA and CDR2 YSLEER. CDR3 length: 18 amino acids. The chain's CDR3 is CASSQDQGQGAPQETQYF. Written as DNA, the CDR3 is TGCGCCAGCAGCCAAGATCAGGGACAGGGGGCTCCCCAAGAGACCCAGTACTTC.

The CDR3 region has the DNA TGCGCCAGCAGCCCAAGACAGGGGGCGAGCTACGAGCAGTACTTC. As protein: CASSPRQGASYEQYF. The V gene is TRBV5-1, the J gene TRBJ2-7, with 10 bases matching TRBD1. The CDR3 runs 15 residues. J was trimmed by 3 bases and V by 4 bases; bases with no gene match: 7. Germline V lookup: CDR1 SGHRS, CDR2 YFSETQ.

The V gene is TRBV27, the J gene TRBJ1-2, with 9 bases that match TRBD1. The CDR3 extends over 14 amino acids. Germline CDR1 is MNHEY and CDR2 is SMNVEV (reference sequence). The V segment lost 6 bases and the J segment 8 bases; nucleotides outside the gene matches: 10. The CDR3 protein is CASRRQGQGFGYTF. CDR3 bases: TGTGCCAGCAGGCGCCAGGGACAGGGATTCGGCTACACCTTC.

This rearrangement joins TRBV6-4 to TRBJ2-1; D unclear. Germline CDR1 and CDR2: MRHNA and SNTAGT. The CDR3 sequence is 14 residues long. The V and J ends lost 7 bases and 3 bases respectively, with 13 bases between them. The CDR3 DNA follows: TGTGCCAGCATCATGGGCGAATGCTACAATGAGCAGTTCTTC. Its translation: CASIMGECYNEQFF.

The chain links TRBV6-1 to TRBJ1-1; no clear D gene. Trimming pared 2 bases from V and 0 bases from J, leaving 7 bases between. CDR3 length equals 14 residues. CDR1 is MNHNS, CDR2 SASEGT, per germline. The CDR3 here is CASSERAMNTEAFF. For the CDR3, the DNA is TGTGCCAGCAGTGAACGGGCAATGAACACTGAAGCTTTCTTT.

This clone was seen a handful of times. The sample has other DNA sequences that encode this CDR3 too. The chain combines TRBV19 with TRBJ2-7, with 12 positions matching TRBD2. The V and J ends lost 4 bases and 3 bases, in that order; junction bases with no gene match: 1. The CDR3 has 14 amino acids. Germline-derived CDR1 and CDR2 are LNHDA and SQIVND (reference sequence). In DNA form, the CDR3 reads TGTGCCAGTAGTACGGGACTAGCGGGCTACGAGCAGTACTTC. Its translation is CASSTGLAGYEQYF.

The chain carries TRBV7-2 and TRBJ2-7; 12 nucleotides align to TRBD2. The V gene's germline CDR1 is SGHTA and CDR2 FQGNSA. The CDR3 spans 19 residues. V lost 2 bases and J lost 1; bases outside the gene matches: 12. CDR3 in DNA: TGTGCCAGCAGCTTATATGGGCCGACTAGCGGGAGTTTTTCCTACGAGCAGTACTTC. It specifies CASSLYGPTSGSFSYEQYF.

Remarks on this clone: The junction does not match germline at one end; this may be a read error. The V call is TRBV9, the J call TRBJ1-5; perhaps TRBD1 as D (6 bases). Germline CDR1 and CDR2: SGDLS and YYNGEE. CDR3 size: 15 residues. CDR3 coding DNA: TGTGCCAGCAGCGTAGACATGGGGGGCAACCAGCCCCAGCATTTT. Translated: CASSVDMGGNQPQHF.